This passage covers 6 T cell receptor beta chains from one sample sequenced in a study of T cell repertoires in aging, cancer and after chemotherapy. TCR beta rearrangements were amplified from peripheral blood genomic DNA. Multiplex touch-down PCR with TRB-A/B primers amplified rearranged V-D-J TRB sequences. TCRdb re-called the multiplex PCR reads with MiXCR, one entry per CDR3 protein. The sample yields a few thousand distinct CDR3 sequences, roughly 32% seen once. The specimen was blood. Every receptor here comes from a human donor with a solid tumor.

The V and J genes are TRBV6-1 and TRBJ1-5, with D possibly being TRBD1 (6 bases). The CDR3 is 15 amino acids. In germline, CDR1 is MNHNS, CDR2 SASEGT. V dropped 1 base and J dropped 0 bases, with 7 bases sitting between them. The CDR3 here is CASSEGTVSNQPQHF. CDR3 DNA: TGTGCCAGCAGTGAAGGGACAGTTAGCAATCAGCCCCAGCATTTT.

Only a few counts were recorded for this clonotype. V is TRBV7-2 and J is TRBJ2-1; 10 nucleotides line up with TRBD2. The V and J ends lost 5 bases and 5 bases, in that order; junction bases with no gene match: 9. The CDR3 covers 16 residues. CDR1 and CDR2 from the germline V gene are SGHTA and FQGNSA. The CDR3 sequence: CASSAPSGGFHNEQFF. The DNA for the CDR3 is TGTGCCAGCAGCGCGCCTAGCGGGGGATTCCACAATGAGCAGTTCTTC.

This rearrangement joins TRBV7-2 to TRBJ1-1; D ambiguous. Germline CDR1 SGHTA, CDR2 FQGNSA. V was pared by 2 bases and J by 1 base, with 17 bases between. This CDR3 has 17 residues. The CDR3, as DNA: TGTGCCAGCAGCTTAATTTTTATTGGCAGAGAGAACACTGAAGCTTTCTTT. Translating gives CASSLIFIGRENTEAFF.

This chain uses TRBV12-3 or TRBV12-4 with TRBJ1-2, with a possible D match to TRBD1 (5 bases). V was shortened by 6 bases and J by 8 bases, with 13 bases between the two germline ends. This CDR3 spans 12 amino acids. CDR3 sequence reads: CASSRDGTGYTF. In DNA form, the CDR3 reads TGTGCCAGCAGCCGGGACGGTACGGGCTACACCTTC.

This clonotype is categorized as medium-sized. The J gene is TRBJ1-5, the V gene TRBV30; D gene uncertain. CDR3 length: 13 amino acids. Germline values: CDR1 GTSNPN, CDR2 SVGIG (reference sequence). V was cut by 0 bases and J by 5 bases, with 8 bases left in between. Written as DNA, the CDR3 is TGTGCCTGGAGTGTTTCTGGAGATCAGCCCCAGCATTTT. Protein sequence: CAWSVSGDQPQHF.

Of note for this clonotype: A much larger clone lies one base from this, so it may be a read error. The rearrangement joins TRBV10-3 to TRBJ1-1; D perhaps matches TRBD1 (6 bases). The germline V and J ends were trimmed by 4 bases and 1 base, with 10 bases remaining between them. The germline V gene has CDR1 ENHRY and CDR2 SYGVKD. This CDR3 is built from 14 residues. The CDR3 coding sequence is TGTGCCATCAGTGGAGGGGGGGCGAACACTGAAGCTTTCTTT. Amino acid sequence: CAISGGGANTEAFF.